This T cell receptor (beta chain) was recorded in a study of identical twins. Study outcomes and limitations: There were fewer insertions in abundant cord blood beta clonotypes, but memory repertoires showed no such pattern. Findings depended on cross-sectional statistics rather than tracking the same donors.

As for this clonotype: Its antigen is currently unknown.

The germline gives CDR1 SGHAT, CDR2 FQNNGV. The CDR3 runs to 13 residues. Trimming took off 2 bases at V and 2 bases at J, with 7 bases between the two ends. TCRdb independently ran MiXCR on the 5' RACE reads; one entry per CDR3 protein. Among 700,000 or so distinct CDR3 sequences listed, over 8.5% were seen once. These sequences were also reported in another study, on yellow fever vaccine responses in identical twins.

The receptor comes from a woman aged 18-30 years in good health. The sample consisted of PBMCs. The chain joins TRBV11-2 to TRBJ2-7; D not certain. The CDR3: CASSLYSPYEQYF. CDR3 bases: TGTGCCAGCAGCTTATACAGCCCCTACGAGCAGTACTTC.